This T cell receptor (beta chain) was sequenced during a study of tumour-infiltrating T cells in Burkitt lymphoma. Study details: All epidemiological Burkitt lymphoma subtypes were represented in the cohort. Survival, overall and progression-free, tracked with productive clonality.

This clone was detected once. The antigen is undetermined. Overall study results and limits: Several public clonotypes recurred in numerous Burkitt lymphoma patients.

The CDR3 consists of 14 residues. Deletions cut 2 bases from V and 0 bases from J, with 2 bases between. Germline V gives CDR1 MRHNA, CDR2 SNTAGT. Repertoires were generated with immunoSEQ multiplex PCR, while TCRdb's copy carries only in-frame clones and drops some. The sample contains about 730 clones, 95% to 96% of which appear only once. The source material was tumor tissue. The chain is built from TRBV6-4 and TRBJ2-6; no clear D. The sequence was collected from a human donor with Burkitt lymphoma. CDR3 loop: CASSDNSGANVLTF. The DNA of the CDR3 is TGTGCCAGCAGTGACAACTCTGGGGCCAACGTCCTGACTTTC.